This is a list of T cell receptor beta chains from one sample in a study of graft-versus-host responses after intestinal transplantation. The table came from immunoSEQ multiplex PCR; TCRdb's copy has only in-frame clones and leaves some out. The table records about 21,000 clones, around 38% of them present only once. The input for sequencing was alloreactive CD8+ T cells from a mixed lymphocyte reaction culture, taken before intestinal transplant. The receptors here all came from a human patient who received an intestinal transplant. Both conserved end residues are part of each CDR3. The order of the fields is CDR3 DNA, CDR3 protein, J gene, clone size, V gene, D gene. The D gene is left open where the match is weak. Clone size is not always given. Where it is, it says once, few, many or a class for expanded clones.

DNA: TGTGCCAGCAGAATAGGGACTAGCGGTGCGGATCGGCAGTACTTC; CDR3: CASRIGTSGADRQYF; J: TRBJ2-7; size: NA; V: TRBV27; D: TRBD2
DNA: TGTGCCAGCAGTTTTCAGGCGCCGAGGGGCGAGCAGTACTTC; CDR3: CASSFQAPRGEQYF; J: TRBJ2-7; size: NA; V: TRBV28; D: NA
DNA: TGTGCCATCAGTGAAAGGGGCAGTCAAGAGACCCAGTACTTC; CDR3: CAISERGSQETQYF; J: TRBJ2-5; size: few; V: TRBV10-3; D: NA
DNA: TGCGCCAGCAGCCCGGAAGGACTAGCGGCTGTAGCAGATACGCAGTATTTT; CDR3: CASSPEGLAAVADTQYF; J: TRBJ2-3; size: medium-sized; V: TRBV5-1; D: TRBD2
DNA: TGTGCCAGCAGTTCCGAGAGCGGGCCCGCTACCTACGAGCAGTACTTC; CDR3: CASSSESGPATYEQYF; J: TRBJ2-7; size: NA; V: TRBV28; D: NA
DNA: TGTGCCAGCAGTGAAGCAAGACGTTTCGGTCAGCCCCAGCATTTT; CDR3: CASSEARRFGQPQHF; J: TRBJ1-5; size: NA; V: TRBV2; D: NA
DNA: TGTGCCAGCAGCGTATCTGGCGGGAGGGCCTCGGATACGCAGTATTTT; CDR3: CASSVSGGRASDTQYF; J: TRBJ2-3; size: NA; V: TRBV9; D: TRBD2
DNA: TGTGCCAGTAGTGCGGGGACAGGCTTCTACGAGCAGTACTTC; CDR3: CASSAGTGFYEQYF; J: TRBJ2-7; size: NA; V: TRBV19; D: TRBD1
DNA: TGTGCCAGCAGCTTAGGGGGAGCCCATACGCAGTATTTT; CDR3: CASSLGGAHTQYF; J: TRBJ2-3; size: few; V: TRBV7-2; D: NA
DNA: TGTGCCAGCAGTTTGGACAGGGTCTATGGCTACACCTTC; CDR3: CASSLDRVYGYTF; J: TRBJ1-2; size: few; V: TRBV6-6; D: TRBD1
DNA: TGTGCCAGCAGTTTTCCTGGGGCAGTCTACGAGCAGTACTTC; CDR3: CASSFPGAVYEQYF; J: TRBJ2-7; size: NA; V: TRBV27; D: NA
DNA: TGTGCCAGCAGCCCTCTAGCGGGAGATACGCAGTATTTT; CDR3: CASSPLAGDTQYF; J: TRBJ2-3; size: NA; V: TRBV7-9; D: TRBD2
DNA: TGTGCCAGCAGCTTGGGGTTATCCTACAATGAGCAGTTCTTC; CDR3: CASSLGLSYNEQFF; J: TRBJ2-1; size: few; V: TRBV5-4; D: NA
DNA: TGTGCCAGTAGTCGGGGACACCTCTCCTACAATGAGCAGTTCTTC; CDR3: CASSRGHLSYNEQFF; J: TRBJ2-1; size: NA; V: TRBV28; D: NA
DNA: TGCAGCGTTTTAGGAGGCGCGAACTACAATGAGCAGTTCTTC; CDR3: CSVLGGANYNEQFF; J: TRBJ2-1; size: NA; V: TRBV29-1; D: NA
DNA: TGTGCCAGCAGAGCACCTCGACCGGGGTACTCTGGAAACACCATATATTTT; CDR3: CASRAPRPGYSGNTIYF; J: TRBJ1-3; size: NA; V: TRBV7-2; D: NA
DNA: TGTGCCAGCAGTTTGGGGACTAGCGGGTTCACCGGGGAGCTGTTTTTT; CDR3: CASSLGTSGFTGELFF; J: TRBJ2-2; size: NA; V: TRBV25-1; D: TRBD2
DNA: TGTGCCAGCTCACCAGGACAGGCGCTGGGCCAGCCCCAGCATTTT; CDR3: CASSPGQALGQPQHF; J: TRBJ1-5; size: NA; V: TRBV18; D: TRBD1
DNA: TGTGCCAGCAGCCCAGGACAGATCTACGAGCAGTACTTC; CDR3: CASSPGQIYEQYF; J: TRBJ2-7; size: NA; V: TRBV5-4; D: NA
DNA: TGTGCCAGCAGCCAAACAGGGTTGGAGCAGCCCCAGCATTTT; CDR3: CASSQTGLEQPQHF; J: TRBJ1-5; size: few; V: TRBV14; D: NA
DNA: TGTGCCAGCAGCTTTAGAACAGGTCAACCCTACGAGCAGTACTTC; CDR3: CASSFRTGQPYEQYF; J: TRBJ2-7; size: few; V: TRBV7-8; D: NA
DNA: TGTGCCAGCACCTGGAGTAATGAGCAGTTCTTC; CDR3: CASTWSNEQFF; J: TRBJ2-1; size: NA; V: TRBV6-1; D: NA
DNA: TGTGCCAGCAGCCCCTGGGGTAGCGGGAGCTGGTACGAGCAGTACTTC; CDR3: CASSPWGSGSWYEQYF; J: TRBJ2-7; size: medium-sized; V: TRBV11-2; D: TRBD2
DNA: TGTGCCAGCAGCTTTACGGGCGGGGGGATTAGCAATCAGCCCCAGCATTTT; CDR3: CASSFTGGGISNQPQHF; J: TRBJ1-5; size: NA; V: TRBV7-8; D: NA
DNA: TGTGCCAGCAGTTACAGCGGAGGGGCTAGCACAGATACGCAGTATTTT; CDR3: CASSYSGGASTDTQYF; J: TRBJ2-3; size: once; V: TRBV6-5; D: NA
DNA: TGTGCCAGCATCCCTTCCTTAGAAGAAAAACTGTTTTTT; CDR3: CASIPSLEEKLFF; J: TRBJ1-4; size: NA; V: TRBV7-9; D: NA
DNA: TGTGCCAGCAGCTTAGAGGGACAGGGGTACAATGAGCAGTTCTTC; CDR3: CASSLEGQGYNEQFF; J: TRBJ2-1; size: few; V: TRBV11-3; D: TRBD1
DNA: TGTGCCAGCAGTGTACCGGGACCTAGAAACATTCAGTACTTC; CDR3: CASSVPGPRNIQYF; J: TRBJ2-4; size: few; V: TRBV6-5; D: NA
DNA: TGTGCCAGCAGCGACTTAGGGGGCAACTACAATGAGCAGTTCTTC; CDR3: CASSDLGGNYNEQFF; J: TRBJ2-1; size: NA; V: TRBV9; D: TRBD1
DNA: TGTGCCAGCAGCATTAGCGTCTGGGGCCAAAATGAAAAACTGTTTTTT; CDR3: CASSISVWGQNEKLFF; J: TRBJ1-4; size: few; V: TRBV21-1; D: NA
DNA: TGTGCCAGCCGGGGCAATCAGCCCCAGCATTTT; CDR3: CASRGNQPQHF; J: TRBJ1-5; size: NA; V: TRBV5-6; D: NA
DNA: TGTGCCAGCAGCTTGGGATGGGGGGTCGGTACCGGGGAGCTGTTTTTT; CDR3: CASSLGWGVGTGELFF; J: TRBJ2-2; size: NA; V: TRBV5-5; D: NA
DNA: TGTGCCAGCACCCCCCTAGGCGAGCAGTACTTC; CDR3: CASTPLGEQYF; J: TRBJ2-7; size: NA; V: TRBV7-9; D: NA
DNA: TGCAGCGTTCCAGAGGGGACACTTGAAGCTTTCTTT; CDR3: CSVPEGTLEAFF; J: TRBJ1-1; size: NA; V: TRBV29-1; D: NA
DNA: TGTGCTAGCAGCCCGGGACTAGCGGGAGGGCGGGAGACCCAGTACTTC; CDR3: CASSPGLAGGRETQYF; J: TRBJ2-5; size: NA; V: TRBV7-7; D: TRBD2
DNA: TGTGCCAGCAGTTTTCTCGGGGATGAGCAGTTCTTC; CDR3: CASSFLGDEQFF; J: TRBJ2-1; size: NA; V: TRBV27; D: NA
DNA: TGTGCCAGCAGTTTCCCGTCGACGGGTGAAGCTTTCTTT; CDR3: CASSFPSTGEAFF; J: TRBJ1-1; size: once; V: TRBV28; D: NA
DNA: TGTGCCAGCACAGGCACCTACGAGCAGTACTTC; CDR3: CASTGTYEQYF; J: TRBJ2-7; size: few; V: TRBV6-5; D: NA
DNA: TGTGCCAGCAGTCTCCTCTATGGCTACACCTTC; CDR3: CASSLLYGYTF; J: TRBJ1-2; size: few; V: TRBV6-6; D: NA
DNA: TGTGCCAGCAGTGAACTCAATGAGCAGTTCTTC; CDR3: CASSELNEQFF; J: TRBJ2-1; size: NA; V: TRBV6-1; D: NA
DNA: TGTGCCAGCAGTACCCACAGGGGTGGCGGCTACACCTTC; CDR3: CASSTHRGGGYTF; J: TRBJ1-2; size: few; V: TRBV6-1; D: TRBD1
DNA: TGTGCCATCGGCGGGCAGGGAGAAGCTTCTGGGGCCAACGTCCTGACTTTC; CDR3: CAIGGQGEASGANVLTF; J: TRBJ2-6; size: NA; V: TRBV10-3; D: NA
DNA: TGCAGCGTTGTAAAAGGGACAGGGGGACACTATGGCTACACCTTC; CDR3: CSVVKGTGGHYGYTF; J: TRBJ1-2; size: NA; V: TRBV29-1; D: TRBD1
DNA: TGCGCCAGCAGCCAAGATCCTAGCGACTACAATGAGCAGTTCTTC; CDR3: CASSQDPSDYNEQFF; J: TRBJ2-1; size: NA; V: TRBV4-1; D: NA
DNA: TGTGCCAGTAGTATCGGGGGGCTTTTCTACGAGCAGTACTTC; CDR3: CASSIGGLFYEQYF; J: TRBJ2-7; size: NA; V: TRBV19; D: NA
DNA: TGTGCCAGCAGCCTTAGCGGGAGGGCCAACCTCCCCTACAATGAGCAGTTCTTC; CDR3: CASSLSGRANLPYNEQFF; J: TRBJ2-1; size: NA; V: TRBV7-9; D: TRBD2
DNA: TGTGCCAGCAGTCGGACTAGCGGGGCAGATACGCAGTATTTT; CDR3: CASSRTSGADTQYF; J: TRBJ2-3; size: few; V: TRBV6-1; D: TRBD2
DNA: TGTGCCAGCAGCATCGCGGGGGTCGAATCCTACGAGCAGTACTTC; CDR3: CASSIAGVESYEQYF; J: TRBJ2-7; size: medium-sized; V: TRBV2; D: TRBD2
DNA: TGTGCCAGCAGCTTATTTACTACCGGGACTAGGGTCGATAATGAGCAGTTCTTC; CDR3: CASSLFTTGTRVDNEQFF; J: TRBJ2-1; size: medium-sized; V: TRBV7-9; D: TRBD2
DNA: TGTGCCAGCAGAGCGGGGGCCACTGAAGCTTTCTTT; CDR3: CASRAGATEAFF; J: TRBJ1-1; size: NA; V: TRBV6-5; D: NA
DNA: TGTGCCAGCAGTGAAGCCCCTTTCGTGTTGATGCGCGGCTACACCTTC; CDR3: CASSEAPFVLMRGYTF; J: TRBJ1-2; size: NA; V: TRBV2; D: NA
DNA: TGTGCCAGCAGTTTTGGGGCCGGCTACGAGCAGTACTTC; CDR3: CASSFGAGYEQYF; J: TRBJ2-7; size: NA; V: TRBV28; D: NA
DNA: TGTGCCAGCAGTTTGACAGTTAACACTGAAGCTTTCTTT; CDR3: CASSLTVNTEAFF; J: TRBJ1-1; size: NA; V: TRBV27; D: NA
DNA: TGTGCCAGCAGCTTACTAGCGGGTACAACCTTCTCCTACAATGAGCAGTTCTTC; CDR3: CASSLLAGTTFSYNEQFF; J: TRBJ2-1; size: NA; V: TRBV5-6; D: TRBD2
DNA: TGTGCCAGCAGTGCTAGCGGGAGGCCCACAGATACGCAGTATTTT; CDR3: CASSASGRPTDTQYF; J: TRBJ2-3; size: NA; V: TRBV25-1; D: TRBD2
DNA: TGTGCCGGGGGACGCCCGCCTGCCTCTGGAAACACCATATATTTT; CDR3: CAGGRPPASGNTIYF; J: TRBJ1-3; size: few; V: TRBV27; D: NA
DNA: TGTGCCAGCAGTTACCTCGGACACACTGAAGCTTTCTTT; CDR3: CASSYLGHTEAFF; J: TRBJ1-1; size: NA; V: TRBV6-5; D: NA